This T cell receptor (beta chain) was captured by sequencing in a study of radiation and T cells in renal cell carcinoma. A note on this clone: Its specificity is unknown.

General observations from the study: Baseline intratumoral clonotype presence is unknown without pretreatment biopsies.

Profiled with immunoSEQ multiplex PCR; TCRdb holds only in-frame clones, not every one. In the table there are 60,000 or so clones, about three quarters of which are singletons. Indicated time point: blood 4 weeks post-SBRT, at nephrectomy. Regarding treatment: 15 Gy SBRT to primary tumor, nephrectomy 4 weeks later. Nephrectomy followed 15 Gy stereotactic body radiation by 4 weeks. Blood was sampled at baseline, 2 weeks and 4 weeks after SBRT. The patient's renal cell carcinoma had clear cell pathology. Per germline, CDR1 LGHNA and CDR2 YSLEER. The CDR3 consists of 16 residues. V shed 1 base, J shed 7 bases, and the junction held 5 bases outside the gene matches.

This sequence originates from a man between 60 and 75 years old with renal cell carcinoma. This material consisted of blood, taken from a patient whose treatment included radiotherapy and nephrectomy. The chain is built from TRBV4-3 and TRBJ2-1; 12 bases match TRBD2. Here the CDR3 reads CASSQARTSGANEQFF. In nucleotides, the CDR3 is TGCGCCAGCAGCCAAGCGAGGACTAGCGGGGCTAATGAGCAGTTCTTC.